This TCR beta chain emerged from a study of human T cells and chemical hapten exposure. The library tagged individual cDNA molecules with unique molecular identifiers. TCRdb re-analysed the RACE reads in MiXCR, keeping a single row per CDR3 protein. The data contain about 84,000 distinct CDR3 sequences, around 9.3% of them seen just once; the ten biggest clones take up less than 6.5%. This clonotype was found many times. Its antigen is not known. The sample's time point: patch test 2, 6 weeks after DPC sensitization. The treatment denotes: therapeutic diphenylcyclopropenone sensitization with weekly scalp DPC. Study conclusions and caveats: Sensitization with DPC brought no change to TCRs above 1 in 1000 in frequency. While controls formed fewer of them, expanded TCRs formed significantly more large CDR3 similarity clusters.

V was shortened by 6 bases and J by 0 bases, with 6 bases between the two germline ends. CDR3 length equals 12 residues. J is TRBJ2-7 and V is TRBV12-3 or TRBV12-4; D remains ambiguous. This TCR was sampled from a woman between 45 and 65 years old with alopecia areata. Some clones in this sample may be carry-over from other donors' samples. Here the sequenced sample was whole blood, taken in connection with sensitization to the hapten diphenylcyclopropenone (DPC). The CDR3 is CASRGSSYEQYF. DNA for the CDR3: TGTGCCAGCAGGGGAAGCTCCTACGAGCAGTACTTC.